One and the same sample provided the 13 T cell receptor beta chains below, sequenced in a study of PD-L1 blockade in urothelial cancer. Noted time point: peripheral blood 6 weeks after treatment start. The data were produced by immunoSEQ multiplex PCR, yet TCRdb's version contains in-frame clones alone and is incomplete. The sample gives 25,000 to 35,000 clones, 84% of which show up once; under 3% is in the top ten. The sample was PBMCs, taken around atezolizumab (anti-PD-L1) treatment. All receptors derive from a man between 65 and 80 years old with urothelial cancer.

The V and J genes are TRBV5-1 and TRBJ2-3, with D unresolved. Trimming shortened V by 3 bases and J by 5 bases, and 10 bases separated the two germline ends. This CDR3 region has 13 residues. In germline, CDR1 is SGHRS, CDR2 YFSETQ. The CDR3 protein is CASSSQPKDTQYF. As DNA, the CDR3 is TGCGCCAGCAGCTCACAGCCTAAAGATACGCAGTATTTT. Combining the CDR3 with reference TRBV5-1 and TRBJ2-3 gives the whole variable domain KAGVTQTPRYLIKTRGQQVTLSCSPISGHRSVSWYQQTPGQGLQFLFEYFSETQRNKGNFPGRFSGRQFSNSRSEMNVSTLELGDSALYLCASSSQPKDTQYFGPGTRLTVL.

The rearrangement links TRBV25-1 to TRBJ2-3; D call uncertain. Germline lookup yields CDR1 MGHDK and CDR2 SYGVNS. The CDR3 is made up of 13 amino acids. V lost 4 bases and J 3 bases, leaving 8 bases between the germline ends. Here the CDR3 reads CASSASLTDTQYF. CDR3 sequence (DNA): TGTGCCAGCAGTGCCTCTTTGACAGATACGCAGTATTTT.

In its sample, this clone was seen once. The chain employs TRBV18 and TRBJ1-3; D ambiguous. The germline V gene has CDR1 KGHSH and CDR2 LQKENI. This CDR3 spans 16 amino acids. V lost 6 bases to trimming and J lost 0 bases, with 15 bases between them. CDR3 protein: CASSPELHSSGNTIYF. The CDR3 nucleotides are TGTGCCAGCTCCCCAGAGTTGCATAGCTCTGGAAACACCATATATTTT.

J is TRBJ1-2 and V is TRBV5-4, with D perhaps matching TRBD1 (5 bases). With 1 base removed from V and 5 bases from J, the gap between germline ends came to 12 bases. This CDR3 spans 14 amino acids. Germline V gives CDR1 SGHNT, CDR2 YYREEE (reference sequence). The CDR3 region is CASSLPTGGYGYTF. For the CDR3, the DNA is TGTGCCAGCAGCTTGCCAACGGGGGGTTATGGCTACACCTTC.

The J gene is TRBJ2-3, the V gene TRBV7-8, with a tentative D call TRBD1 (6 bases). Trimming took off 1 base at V and 11 bases at J, with 16 bases between the two ends. CDR1 is SGHVS, CDR2 FQNEAQ, per germline. CDR3 length: 14 residues. The CDR3 DNA sequence: TGTGCCAGCAGCTTAGTTGGATTATTAGGGGGGCAGTATTTT. Amino acids: CASSLVGLLGGQYF.

J is TRBJ2-3 and V is TRBV7-8, with 7 bases fitting TRBD2. Trimming at V came to 2 bases and at J to 4 bases, leaving 6 bases not matched to a gene. The CDR3 has 15 residues. Germline V CDR1 and CDR2: SGHVS, FQNEAQ. The CDR3 spells CASSLKRAGADTQYF. The CDR3 region has the DNA TGTGCCAGCAGCTTAAAACGGGCGGGAGCAGATACGCAGTATTTT.

This clone was recorded a few times. This chain links TRBV30 with TRBJ2-3; 13 nucleotides agree with TRBD2. The CDR3 is 15 amino acids. Trimming removed 2 bases from V and 7 bases from J; junction bases left unmatched: 6. CDR1 and CDR2 from the germline V gene are GTSNPN and SVGIG (reference sequence). This CDR3 reads CAWSQTSGGANTQYF. The CDR3 bases are TGTGCCTGGAGTCAAACTAGCGGGGGGGCCAATACGCAGTATTTT.

This chain uses TRBV5-6 with TRBJ2-6; D is uncertain. V was trimmed by 4 bases and J by 0 bases, leaving 8 bases between them. CDR1 and CDR2 (germline): SGHDT, YYEEEE. This CDR3 comprises 15 residues. The CDR3 DNA sequence: TGTGCCAGCAGCCCGATAGTCTCTGGGGCCAACGTCCTGACTTTC. Amino acids: CASSPIVSGANVLTF. Full variable domain (missing parts from reference TRBV5-6 and TRBJ2-6): DAGVTQSPTHLIKTRGQQVTLRCSPKSGHDTVSWYQQALGQGPQFIFQYYEEEERQRGNFPDRFSGHQFPNYSSELNVNALLLGDSALYLCASSPIVSGANVLTFGAGSRLTVL.

The chain couples TRBV18 to TRBJ2-3; 9 positions match TRBD1. The CDR3 spans 15 residues. Germline V gene sequence: CDR1 KGHSH, CDR2 LQKENI. With V trimmed by 3 bases and J by 5 bases, 6 bases remained unmatched. CDR3 DNA: TGTGCCAGCTCACCGAACAGGGGGCTAATAGATACGCAGTATTTT. As protein: CASSPNRGLIDTQYF.

The chain's CDR3 is CASSSGQGAVAEAFF. The CDR3 coding sequence is TGTGCCAGCAGCTCCGGACAGGGTGCAGTCGCTGAAGCTTTCTTT. This chain uses TRBV5-4 with TRBJ1-1; 8 bases fit TRBD1. Germline V gene sequence: CDR1 SGHNT, CDR2 YYREEE (reference sequence). The ends lost 3 bases at V and 6 bases at J; junction bases unmatched: 10. The CDR3 is 15 residues long.

This clone was seen only a few times. The rearrangement uses TRBV5-4 and TRBJ1-2; tentative D call: TRBD1 (6 bases). V was shortened by 0 bases and J by 8 bases, with 8 bases between the two germline ends. The length of the CDR3 is 12 residues. CDR1 is SGHNT and CDR2 is YYREEE in the germline V gene (reference sequence). The CDR3 DNA reads TGTGCCAGCAGCTTGGCAAGGGGGGGCTACACCTTC. The encoded protein is CASSLARGGYTF.

Only one count was recorded for this clone. This sequence joins TRBV28 and TRBJ2-1, with TRBD2 matching over 16 bases. Trimming took 3 bases from V and 8 from J; bases not matched to a gene: 10. This CDR3 spans 18 amino acids. The germline V gene has CDR1 MDHEN and CDR2 SYDVKM. The CDR3 sequence: CASSFLVSGLAGGHEQFF. Here the CDR3 DNA reads TGTGCCAGCAGTTTCCTCGTGTCGGGACTAGCGGGAGGGCATGAGCAGTTCTTC. The full variable domain, completed using reference TRBV28 and TRBJ2-1, is DVKVTQSSRYLVKRTGEKVFLECVQDMDHENMFWYRQDPGLGLRLIYFSYDVKMKEKGDIPEGYSVSREKKERFSLILESASTNQTSMYLCASSFLVSGLAGGHEQFFGPGTRLTVL.

The V gene is TRBV7-2, the J gene TRBJ2-7; TRBD2 aligns across 9 bases. This CDR3 has 14 residues. Germline V CDR1 and CDR2: SGHTA, FQGNSA. V was pared by 5 bases and J by 6 bases, with 8 bases of the junction left unmatched. CDR3 loop: CASSTGLASSEQYF. The CDR3 DNA reads TGTGCCAGCAGCACAGGACTAGCGTCTAGCGAGCAGTACTTC.